Detailed here is one TCR beta chain. This entry comes from a study of blood T cell repertoires in COVID-19. Profiling relied on immunoSEQ multiplex PCR, and the TCRdb table lists in-frame clones only, not all of them. Of around 250,000 clones in the sample, roughly 85% were seen once. Sequencing input: peripheral blood. This TCR derives from a man in his fifties with active or convalescent COVID-19.

The DNA for the CDR3 is TGTGCCAGCAGTTACGGGACAACAGGCTACGAGCAGTACTTC. Protein: CASSYGTTGYEQYF. V gene TRBV6-5 combines with J gene TRBJ2-7; D is possibly TRBD1 (6 bases). Germline V gives CDR1 MNHEY, CDR2 SVGAGI. The CDR3 runs to 14 residues. Between the trimmed V and J ends, which lost 2 bases and 3 bases, there was a span of 11 bases.